One sample yielded the 21 T cell receptor beta chains listed below, sequenced in a study of CD8+ T cells in alopecia areata. The treatment is: oral pan-JAK inhibitor, 5-10 mg twice daily. Sequencing templates came from extracted RNA that was reverse transcribed into cDNA. Data came from immunoSEQ multiplex PCR; TCRdb stores just in-frame clones and leaves some out. The data contain 150,000 to 200,000 clones, 50% to 70% of them singletons. This specimen consisted of CD4+ T cells sorted from blood, obtained at roughly week 49, from a patient treated with tofacitinib. The receptors derive from a human donor with alopecia areata.

Worth noting for this clone: This same CDR3 is encoded by further DNA sequences in the sample. The chain has TRBV29-1 and TRBJ2-5, with 8 bases lining up with TRBD1. Germline values: CDR1 SQVTM, CDR2 ANQGSEA. Unmatched junction bases numbered 1, after V lost 5 bases and J lost 5 bases. This CDR3 region has 11 residues. CDR3 residues: CSVRTGETQYF. For the CDR3, the DNA is TGCAGCGTTCGGACAGGGGAGACCCAGTACTTC. Based on the CDR3 plus reference TRBV29-1 and TRBJ2-5, the full variable domain is SAVISQKPSRDICQRGTSLTIQCQVDSQVTMMFWYRQQPGQSLTLIATANQGSEATYESGFVIDKFPISRPNLTFSTLTVSNMSPEDSSIYLCSVRTGETQYFGPGTRLLVL.

The chain couples TRBV29-1 to TRBJ1-1; 7 nucleotides agree with TRBD1. Germline V CDR1 and CDR2: SQVTM, ANQGSEA. After removal of 4 bases from V and 1 base from J, the junction contained 12 bases not matched to a gene. The CDR3 spans 16 residues. The CDR3 is CSVVVTGARWNTEAFF. In nucleotides, the CDR3 is TGCAGCGTTGTTGTAACAGGGGCAAGATGGAACACTGAAGCTTTCTTT. The full variable domain, rest sourced from reference TRBV29-1 and TRBJ1-1, is SAVISQKPSRDICQRGTSLTIQCQVDSQVTMMFWYRQQPGQSLTLIATANQGSEATYESGFVIDKFPISRPNLTFSTLTVSNMSPEDSSIYLCSVVVTGARWNTEAFFGQGTRLTVV.

This clone appeared a few times. The identical CDR3 is also encoded by other nucleotide sequences in the sample. The V call is TRBV30, the J call TRBJ1-6; the D is unclear. Germline CDR1 reads GTSNPN; CDR2 reads SVGIG (reference sequence). The CDR3 runs to 13 residues. V was cut by 3 bases and J by 5 bases, with 8 bases left in between. The chain's CDR3 is CAWRPGDNSPLHF. The CDR3 bases are TGTGCCTGGAGACCGGGTGATAATTCACCCCTCCACTTT.

With respect to this clone: This sample includes further DNA sequences coding for the same CDR3. The chain joins TRBV29-1 to TRBJ1-1; no clear D. V dropped 4 bases and J dropped 4 bases, with 7 bases sitting between them. The germline CDR1 and CDR2 sequences are SQVTM and ANQGSEA. The CDR3 runs to 11 residues. Written as DNA, the CDR3 is TGCAGCGTTGTGCTGGGCACTGAAGCTTTCTTT. Translated: CSVVLGTEAFF.

The V call is TRBV29-1, the J call TRBJ1-2; D remains ambiguous. V lost 0 bases and J lost 1, with 6 bases in between. This CDR3 comprises 13 residues. Germline V gene data show CDR1 as SQVTM and CDR2 as ANQGSEA. DNA of the CDR3: TGCAGCGTTGAAGACACCAATAACTATGGCTACACCTTC. Amino acids: CSVEDTNNYGYTF.

This sequence joins TRBV25-1 and TRBJ2-5; D may be TRBD1 or TRBD2 (6 bases each). Between the trimmed V and J ends, which lost 5 bases and 1 base, there was a span of 14 bases. The CDR3 loop spans 15 amino acids. Germline V gene sequence: CDR1 MGHDK, CDR2 SYGVNS. The CDR3 region is CASSLGRGGQETQYF. CDR3 nucleotide sequence: TGTGCCAGCAGTCTGGGCAGGGGAGGCCAAGAGACCCAGTACTTC.

CDR3 sequence: CASSRATGNTEAFF. In nucleotides, the CDR3 is TGCGCCAGCAGCAGAGCGACAGGGAACACTGAAGCTTTCTTT. The chain is built from TRBV5-1 and TRBJ1-1, with D possibly being TRBD1 (6 bases). CDR1 and CDR2 (germline): SGHRS, YFSETQ. V lost 4 bases and J 1 base, leaving 11 bases between the germline ends. This CDR3 is 14 amino acids long.

This sequence joins TRBV5-1 and TRBJ2-3; TRBD2 aligns across 13 bases. The length of the CDR3 is 16 residues. Trimming cost V 4 bases and J 7 bases; bases outside gene matches: 9. Germline V CDR1 and CDR2: SGHRS, YFSETQ. The DNA of the CDR3 is TGCGCCAGCAGCCCCACGACTAGCGGGGGGCCTTATACGCAGTATTTT. Amino acid sequence: CASSPTTSGGPYTQYF.

This chain links TRBV6-4 with TRBJ2-6; D possibly corresponds to TRBD2 (6 bases). The germline V and J ends were trimmed by 6 bases and 0 bases, with 15 bases remaining between them. Germline V gene lookup returns CDR1 MRHNA and CDR2 SNTAGT. The CDR3 runs to 17 residues. CDR3 DNA sequence: TGTGCCAGCAGCGTGACAGCGGGTAGCTCTGGGGCCAACGTCCTGACTTTC. This codes for CASSVTAGSSGANVLTF.

A few counts support this clone. The chain employs TRBV7-9 and TRBJ2-7; D uncertain. In germline, CDR1 is SEHNR, CDR2 FQNEAQ (reference sequence). With 11 bases removed from V and 3 bases from J, the gap between germline ends came to 14 bases. The CDR3 loop spans 12 amino acids. DNA for the CDR3: TGTGCCTTCGCAGACCTGGGCTACGAGCAGTACTTC. Protein product: CAFADLGYEQYF.

This clone was observed a few times. The rearrangement joins TRBV7-2 to TRBJ1-1; the D gene is possibly TRBD1 (5 bases). Germline V gene data show CDR1 as SGHTA and CDR2 as FQGNSA. V was clipped by 2 bases and J by 6 bases, with 16 bases between them. The CDR3 runs 15 residues. In DNA form, the CDR3 reads TGTGCCAGCAGCTTAAAAGATCGGGGCAAACCTGAAGCTTTCTTT. Residues: CASSLKDRGKPEAFF.

CDR3 sequence (DNA): TGTGCCTACGCGACAGGACCCGAGCAGTACTTC. Translation gives CAYATGPEQYF. The genes are TRBV30 and TRBJ2-7, with a possible D match to TRBD1 (6 bases). The length of the CDR3 is 11 residues. Trimming removed 7 bases at V and 6 bases at J, with 13 bases between. From germline, CDR1 is GTSNPN and CDR2 SVGIG (reference sequence).

This rearrangement joins TRBV11-2 to TRBJ2-2; the match to TRBD2 covers 10 bases. Germline V gene sequence: CDR1 SGHAT, CDR2 FQNNGV. Trimming at V came to 6 bases and at J to 4 bases, leaving 8 bases not matched to a gene. The CDR3 runs to 16 residues. As DNA, the CDR3 is TGTGCCAGCAGTTTTAGCGGGGGGACCGGCACCGGGGAGCTGTTTTTT. This translates into CASSFSGGTGTGELFF. The whole variable domain, filled in from reference TRBV11-2 and TRBJ2-2, reads EAGVAQSPRYKIIEKRQSVAFWCNPISGHATLYWYQQILGQGPKLLIQFQNNGVVDDSQLPKDRFSAERLKGVDSTLKIQPAKLEDSAVYLCASSFSGGTGTGELFFGEGSRLTVL.

The chain uses TRBV23-1 and TRBJ1-1, with D unclear. TRBV23-1 is an open reading frame, and its role is uncertain. The CDR3 sequence is 17 residues long. Trimming removed 2 bases from V and 1 base from J, with 17 bases in between. CDR3 nucleotides: TGCGCCAGCAGTCAAGGCCATCCGGACCCGAGGAACACTGAAGCTTTCTTT. Translated: CASSQGHPDPRNTEAFF.

This clone was detected a few times. The rearrangement uses TRBV2 and TRBJ1-1; TRBD1 aligns across 7 bases. CDR3 size: 13 residues. Germline CDR1 SNHLY, CDR2 FYNNEI. Trimming took 8 bases from V and 1 from J; bases not matched to a gene: 4. The CDR3 is CASRDRKNTEAFF. The CDR3 DNA follows: TGTGCCAGCCGGGACAGAAAGAACACTGAAGCTTTCTTT.

The chain employs TRBV10-3 and TRBJ1-6; D gene ambiguous. CDR3 length: 15 residues. Trimming cost V 0 bases and J 8 bases, with 11 bases left between them. Looked up from germline, CDR1 is ENHRY and CDR2 is SYGVKD. The CDR3 loop is CAISESVYSDSPLHF. CDR3 nucleotide sequence: TGTGCCATCAGTGAGTCTGTGTATAGTGATTCACCCCTCCACTTT.

The chain couples TRBV29-1 to TRBJ2-3; D call uncertain. The CDR3 totals 13 residues. The germline V and J ends were trimmed by 7 bases and 2 bases, with 13 bases remaining between them. CDR1 and CDR2 from the germline V gene are SQVTM and ANQGSEA. The CDR3 DNA sequence: TGCAGCGCCCAAACTGGGGTCACAGATACGCAGTATTTT. The encoded protein is CSAQTGVTDTQYF.

The V and J genes are TRBV7-2 and TRBJ2-7; 9 bases align to TRBD2. The J segment lost 4 bases and the V segment lost 3 bases, leaving 4 bases of the junction unmatched. CDR3 length equals 14 residues. Germline CDR1 SGHTA, CDR2 FQGNSA. The CDR3 sequence: CASSFVAGEYEQYF. The DNA for the CDR3 is TGTGCCAGCAGCTTCGTAGCGGGGGAATACGAGCAGTACTTC.

The chain combines TRBV30 with TRBJ1-2; a weak D match, TRBD1 (5 bases). CDR1 is GTSNPN, CDR2 SVGIG, per germline (reference sequence). The CDR3 covers 12 residues. The CDR3 loop is CAQGPTGYGYTF. CDR3 in DNA: TGTGCTCAGGGCCCCACCGGCTATGGCTACACCTTC.

This clone has only a few counts. The genes are TRBV29-1 and TRBJ1-1; 7 nucleotides align to TRBD1. Germline-derived CDR1 and CDR2 are SQVTM and ANQGSEA. V lost 6 bases to trimming and J lost 0 bases; unmatched junction nucleotides: 1. This CDR3 region has 12 residues. This chain's CDR3 is CSVTGMNTEAFF. For the CDR3, the DNA is TGCAGCGTGACAGGGATGAACACTGAAGCTTTCTTT. The full variable domain, in which reference TRBV29-1 and TRBJ1-1 provide the parts outside the CDR3, is SAVISQKPSRDICQRGTSLTIQCQVDSQVTMMFWYRQQPGQSLTLIATANQGSEATYESGFVIDKFPISRPNLTFSTLTVSNMSPEDSSIYLCSVTGMNTEAFFGQGTRLTVV.

V usage is TRBV14 and J usage is TRBJ2-5; 9 bases match TRBD2. Unmatched junction bases numbered 4, after V lost 7 bases and J lost 1 base. The germline CDR1 and CDR2 sequences are SGHDN and FVKESK. The CDR3 spans 14 residues. The DNA for the CDR3 is TGTGCCAGCACTGTTAGCGGGGGCCAAGAGACCCAGTACTTC. It translates to CASTVSGGQETQYF.